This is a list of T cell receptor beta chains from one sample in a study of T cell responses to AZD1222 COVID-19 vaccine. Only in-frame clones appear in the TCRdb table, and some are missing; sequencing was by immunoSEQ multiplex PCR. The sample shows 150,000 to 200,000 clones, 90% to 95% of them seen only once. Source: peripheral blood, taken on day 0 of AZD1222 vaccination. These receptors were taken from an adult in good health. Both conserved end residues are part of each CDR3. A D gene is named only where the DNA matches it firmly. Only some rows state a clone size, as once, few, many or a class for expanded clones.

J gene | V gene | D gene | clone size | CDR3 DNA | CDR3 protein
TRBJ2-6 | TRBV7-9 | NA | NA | TGTGCCAGCAGCTTAGCAGGGGCTGGGGCCAACGTCCTGACTTTC | CASSLAGAGANVLTF
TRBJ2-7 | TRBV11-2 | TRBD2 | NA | TGTGCCAGCAGCGCGGGGGGGCAGGTTACCTACGAGCAGTACTTC | CASSAGGQVTYEQYF
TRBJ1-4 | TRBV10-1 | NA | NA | TGCGCCAGCAGTGAGAAGACCCGGGGAAAACTGTTTTTT | CASSEKTRGKLFF
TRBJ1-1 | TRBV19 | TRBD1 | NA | TGTGCCAGTAGTCACGTCAGGGGGACAGGGACCCGCTCTAACACTGAAGCTTTCTTT | CASSHVRGTGTRSNTEAFF
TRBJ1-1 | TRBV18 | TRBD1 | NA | TGTGCCAGCTCACCTCCGGGACAGGGAAGAGCTTTCTTT | CASSPPGQGRAFF
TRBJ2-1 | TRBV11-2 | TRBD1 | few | TGTGCCAGCAGCTTAGGGACAGGGGACAATGAGCAGTTCTTC | CASSLGTGDNEQFF
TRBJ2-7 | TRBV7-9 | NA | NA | TGTGCCAGCAGCTTAGGAGAGACAGTAATCTCCTACGAGCAGTACTTC | CASSLGETVISYEQYF
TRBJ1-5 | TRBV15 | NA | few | TGTGCCACCAGCAGAGATCTTTTAGGCTCGGGGGGCAATCAGCCCCAGCATTTT | CATSRDLLGSGGNQPQHF
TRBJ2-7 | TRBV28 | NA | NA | TGTGCCAGCAGTTCCGCGGGGCCGCCCTCCTACGAGCAGTACTTC | CASSSAGPPSYEQYF
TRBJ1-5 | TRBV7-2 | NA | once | TGTGCCAGCAGCTTAGTAGTGGAGGTTGAGCCCCAGCATTTT | CASSLVVEVEPQHF
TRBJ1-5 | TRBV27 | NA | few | TGTGCCAGCAGGGATCAAACAGGGAATAGCAATCAGCCCCAGCATTTT | CASRDQTGNSNQPQHF
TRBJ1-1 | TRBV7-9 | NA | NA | TGTGCCAGCAGCTTCACGGCCGTGGGCACTGAAGCTTTCTTT | CASSFTAVGTEAFF
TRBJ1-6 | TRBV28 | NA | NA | TGTGCCAGCAGGCTACAGGGCTCCTATAATTCACCCCTCCACTTT | CASRLQGSYNSPLHF
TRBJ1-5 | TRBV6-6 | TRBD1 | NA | TGTGCCAGCAGCCTGTTCGCTCCTGGACAGGCCCTTTATAGCAATCAGCCCCAGCATTTT | CASSLFAPGQALYSNQPQHF
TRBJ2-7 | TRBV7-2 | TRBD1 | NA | TGTGCCAGCAGCTTAGGCCGGGACAGCTCCTACGAGCAGTACTTC | CASSLGRDSSYEQYF
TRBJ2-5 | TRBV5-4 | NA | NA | TGTGCCAGCAGCTCCCAGGGGGGGGCGGAAGAGACCCAGTACTTC | CASSSQGGAEETQYF
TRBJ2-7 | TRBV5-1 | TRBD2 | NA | TGCGCCAGCAGCCCGGGACTAGCGGGAGGGAACGAGCAGTACTTC | CASSPGLAGGNEQYF
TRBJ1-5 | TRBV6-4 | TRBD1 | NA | TGTGCCAGCAGTGAGGACAGGAATCAGCCCCAGCATTTT | CASSEDRNQPQHF
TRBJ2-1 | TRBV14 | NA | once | TGTGCCAGCAGCCAAGTTCGTCTTAACTTGAACAATGAGCAGTTCTTC | CASSQVRLNLNNEQFF
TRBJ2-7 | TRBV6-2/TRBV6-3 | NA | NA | TGTGCCAGCAGTCCGGACGACACGGCCTACGAGCAGTACTTC | CASSPDDTAYEQYF
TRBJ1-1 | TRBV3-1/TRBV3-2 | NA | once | TGTGCCAGCAGCCTCCTTGAGGCGGGGAGCACTGAAGCTTTCTTT | CASSLLEAGSTEAFF
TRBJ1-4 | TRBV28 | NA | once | TGTGGTGCACAGGGTTCCCCCGATGAAAAACTGTTTTTT | CGAQGSPDEKLFF
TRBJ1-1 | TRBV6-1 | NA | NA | TGTGCCAGCAGTGACAGGGTAACTGAAGCTTTCTTT | CASSDRVTEAFF
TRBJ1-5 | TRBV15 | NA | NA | TGTGCCACCAGCCGGACCCCTCAGCCCCAGCATTTT | CATSRTPQPQHF
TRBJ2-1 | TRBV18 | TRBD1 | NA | TGTGCCAGCTCACCCCCCGGACAGGCCTTGCAGTTCTTC | CASSPPGQALQFF
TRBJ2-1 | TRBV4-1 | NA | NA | TGCGCCAGCAGCCCAACCGGGACTGCCTACAATGAGCAGTTCTTC | CASSPTGTAYNEQFF
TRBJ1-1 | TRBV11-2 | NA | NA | TGTGCCAGCAGCTTAGGAGCAGGGGATAGCACTGAAGCTTTCTTT | CASSLGAGDSTEAFF
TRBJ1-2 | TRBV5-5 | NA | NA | TGTGCCAGCAGCCGGACGGGACTTGGTGGCTACACCTTC | CASSRTGLGGYTF
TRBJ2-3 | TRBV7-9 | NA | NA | TGTGCCAGCAGCAGTAGCGGAGCCGATACGCAGTATTTT | CASSSSGADTQYF
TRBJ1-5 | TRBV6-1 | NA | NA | TGTGCCAGCAGTGAAAGCAATTATCAGCCCCAGCATTTT | CASSESNYQPQHF
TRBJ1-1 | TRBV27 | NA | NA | TGTGCCAGCAGTTTAGTCCGGGGGAACACTGAAGCTTTCTTT | CASSLVRGNTEAFF
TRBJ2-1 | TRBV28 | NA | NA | TGTGCCAGCAATAGGAACAATGAGCAGTTCTTC | CASNRNNEQFF
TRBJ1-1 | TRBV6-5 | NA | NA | TGTGCCAGCAGTTACAAAGGGGGCACTGAAGCTTTCTTT | CASSYKGGTEAFF
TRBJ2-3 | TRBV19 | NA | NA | TGTGCCAGTAGTATTTCAGGACGGGGAGACTTTACGTATTTT | CASSISGRGDFTYF
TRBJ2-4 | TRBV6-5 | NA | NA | TGTGCCAGCAGTAAAACCGGGCTCGAGTTGGACTTC | CASSKTGLELDF
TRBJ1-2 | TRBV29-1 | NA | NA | TGCAGCGTGTTGTCAGGGGATGGCTATGGCTACACCTTC | CSVLSGDGYGYTF
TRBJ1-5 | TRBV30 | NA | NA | TGTGCCTGGAGTGTAGGGGAACCTACCATGTGGCAGCCCCAGCATTTT | CAWSVGEPTMWQPQHF
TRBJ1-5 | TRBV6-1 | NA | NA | TGTGCCAGCAGTCCCGGCGGTCAGCCCCAGCATTTT | CASSPGGQPQHF
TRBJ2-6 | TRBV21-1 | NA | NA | TGTGCCAGCAGCAAATGGAAGACAGATGGGGCCAACGTCCTGACTTTC | CASSKWKTDGANVLTF
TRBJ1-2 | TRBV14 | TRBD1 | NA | TGTGCCAGCAGCCTTCGACAGGGGGCGGAGGGCTACACCTTC | CASSLRQGAEGYTF
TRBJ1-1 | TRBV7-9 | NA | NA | TGTGCCAGCAGCTTAGTGGGTGGCCGAGGGGACACTGAAGCTTTCTTT | CASSLVGGRGDTEAFF
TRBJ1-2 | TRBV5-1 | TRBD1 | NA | TGCGCCAGCAGCCTTGGGACAGGGGGCGTCGATGGCTACACCTTC | CASSLGTGGVDGYTF
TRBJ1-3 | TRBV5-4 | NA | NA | TGTGCCAGCAGCTTGGCCGGCTCTATCACCGGAAACACCATATATTTT | CASSLAGSITGNTIYF
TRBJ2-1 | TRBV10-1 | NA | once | TGCGCCAGCAGTGAACAGAACACGCTAAGGAATGAGCAGTTCTTC | CASSEQNTLRNEQFF
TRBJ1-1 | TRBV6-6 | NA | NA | TGTGCCAGCAGTTACCCTCGGTCGGGGTCGGACACTGAAGCTTTCTTT | CASSYPRSGSDTEAFF
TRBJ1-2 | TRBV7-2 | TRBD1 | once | TGTGCCAGCAGCTTAAGTTGGACAGGGGGCCTGGGTAACTATGGCTACACCTTC | CASSLSWTGGLGNYGYTF
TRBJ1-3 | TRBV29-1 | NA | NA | TGCAGCGTTGCCCGGGACTCCTGGGGACCTGGAAACACCATATATTTT | CSVARDSWGPGNTIYF
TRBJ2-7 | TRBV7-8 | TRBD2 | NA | TGTGCCAGCAGCCGAGTATCCGGGACTAGCGGGAGGGCAAGGTACGAGCAGTACTTC | CASSRVSGTSGRARYEQYF
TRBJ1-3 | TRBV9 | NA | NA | TGTGCCAGCAGCGTAGGAACCCAGGGGTGGCGGAACACCATATATTTT | CASSVGTQGWRNTIYF
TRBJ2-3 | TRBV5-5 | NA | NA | TGTGCCAGCAGCTTGCCGGCAAGCACAGATACGCAGTATTTT | CASSLPASTDTQYF
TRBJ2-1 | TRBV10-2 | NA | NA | TGCGCCAGCAGTGCTGGGCTAGCGTACAATGAGCAGTTCTTC | CASSAGLAYNEQFF
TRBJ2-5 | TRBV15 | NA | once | TGTGCCACCAGCAGAGATGTCATAGGGAGTAAAGAGACCCAGTACTTC | CATSRDVIGSKETQYF
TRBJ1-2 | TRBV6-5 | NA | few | TGTGCCAGCAGCAGCCGCCCGGGACACCCGTATGGCTACACCTTC | CASSSRPGHPYGYTF